This T cell receptor (beta chain) was observed in a study of cytomegalovirus exposure and HLA in healthy donors. Germline values: CDR1 KGHSH, CDR2 LQKENI. CDR3 length: 15 residues. The V gene end was trimmed by 3 bases and the J gene end by 7 bases; junction bases not matched to a gene: 5. The PCR contained 60 Vbeta and 13 Jbeta primers. The repertoire was sequenced with immunoSEQ multiplex PCR; TCRdb's copy has only in-frame clones and lacks some. The sample gives roughly 100,000 clones, 71% of which show up once; roughly 3% is in the top ten. The sequence was obtained from a female donor in good health and CMV-seronegative. Material for sequencing was PBMCs. The chain recombines TRBV18 with TRBJ1-4; TRBD1 agrees at 10 bases. The DNA of the CDR3 is TGTGCCAGCTCACCGGGACAGGGGATAGGTGAAAAACTGTTTTTT. Its translation: CASSPGQGIGEKLFF.